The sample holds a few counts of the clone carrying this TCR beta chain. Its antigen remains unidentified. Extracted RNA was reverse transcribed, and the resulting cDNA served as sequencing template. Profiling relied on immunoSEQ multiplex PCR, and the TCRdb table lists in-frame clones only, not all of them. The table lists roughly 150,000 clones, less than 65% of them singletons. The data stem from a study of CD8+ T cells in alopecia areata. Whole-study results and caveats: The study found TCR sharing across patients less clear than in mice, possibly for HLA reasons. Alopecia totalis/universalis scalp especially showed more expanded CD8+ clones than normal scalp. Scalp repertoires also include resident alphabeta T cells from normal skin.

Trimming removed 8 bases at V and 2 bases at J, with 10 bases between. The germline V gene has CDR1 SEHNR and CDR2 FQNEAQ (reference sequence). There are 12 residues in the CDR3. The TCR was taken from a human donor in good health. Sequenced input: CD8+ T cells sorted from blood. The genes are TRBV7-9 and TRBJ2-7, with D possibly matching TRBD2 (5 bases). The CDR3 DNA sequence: TGTGCCAGCGGGAGAGGGCCCTACGAGCAGTACTTC. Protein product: CASGRGPYEQYF.